This T cell receptor (beta chain) was identified during a study of cytomegalovirus exposure and HLA in healthy donors. In the study overall: In a previous analysis, about 100 million unique TCR beta sequences were found from some 180 million T cells. Overall study results and limits: Relative to equally common others, HLA-associated TCR beta chains showed greater clonal expansion in a later analysis. Presence/absence analyses assumed roughly uniform sequencing depth across donors. The Asian-associated ancestry cluster reportedly had fewer N-insertions than the roughly 670-donor mean in a later analysis.

As for this clone: The antigen is unknown.

60 Vbeta and 13 Jbeta primers were used in PCR. Sequenced by immunoSEQ multiplex PCR; TCRdb stores in-frame clones only, minus some. The sample contains some 120,000 clones, over 60% of which appear only once. The sequenced sample was PBMCs. This TCR derives from a woman between 40 and 50 years old in good health and CMV-seronegative.

The CDR3: CASSLRGYTEAFF. The CDR3 region has the DNA TGTGCCAGCAGCTTAAGGGGGTACACTGAAGCTTTCTTT. The rearrangement uses TRBV11-3 and TRBJ1-1; weak D call: TRBD1 (6 bases). The CDR3 loop spans 13 amino acids. V was cut by 2 bases and J by 3 bases, with 7 bases left in between. In germline, CDR1 is SGHNT, CDR2 YENEEA.